In this sample, the clone carrying this T cell receptor (beta chain) turned up once. Its antigen is currently unknown. The time point here: blood 2 weeks post-SBRT. Regarding treatment: 15 Gy SBRT to primary tumor, nephrectomy 4 weeks later. The patient's renal cell carcinoma had clear cell pathology. This specimen belongs to a study of radiation and T cells in renal cell carcinoma. On the study more broadly: Nephrectomy followed 15 Gy stereotactic body radiation by 4 weeks.

Libraries were prepared by immunoSEQ multiplex PCR; TCRdb keeps only in-frame clonotypes and omits some of them. The repertoire holds around 130,000 clones, 70% to 90% seen once, with 5.8% in the top ten. Regarding the study as a whole: Without pretreatment biopsies, baseline tumor clonotype presence was undetermined. In blood, top tumor clones expanded by 2 weeks, shrinking by 4.

The CDR3 extends over 14 amino acids. CDR1 SGHRS and CDR2 YFSETQ come from the germline V gene. The V segment lost 4 bases and the J segment 3 bases; nucleotides outside the gene matches: 3. Sequenced material: blood, taken from a patient whose treatment included radiotherapy and nephrectomy. The sequence derives from a woman in her seventies with renal cell carcinoma. The gene calls are TRBV5-1 and TRBJ2-7; 11 bases are a match to TRBD2. The CDR3 DNA reads TGCGCCAGCAGCCCGCTAGCGGGGGGCTACGAGCAGTACTTC. Translated, it gives CASSPLAGGYEQYF.